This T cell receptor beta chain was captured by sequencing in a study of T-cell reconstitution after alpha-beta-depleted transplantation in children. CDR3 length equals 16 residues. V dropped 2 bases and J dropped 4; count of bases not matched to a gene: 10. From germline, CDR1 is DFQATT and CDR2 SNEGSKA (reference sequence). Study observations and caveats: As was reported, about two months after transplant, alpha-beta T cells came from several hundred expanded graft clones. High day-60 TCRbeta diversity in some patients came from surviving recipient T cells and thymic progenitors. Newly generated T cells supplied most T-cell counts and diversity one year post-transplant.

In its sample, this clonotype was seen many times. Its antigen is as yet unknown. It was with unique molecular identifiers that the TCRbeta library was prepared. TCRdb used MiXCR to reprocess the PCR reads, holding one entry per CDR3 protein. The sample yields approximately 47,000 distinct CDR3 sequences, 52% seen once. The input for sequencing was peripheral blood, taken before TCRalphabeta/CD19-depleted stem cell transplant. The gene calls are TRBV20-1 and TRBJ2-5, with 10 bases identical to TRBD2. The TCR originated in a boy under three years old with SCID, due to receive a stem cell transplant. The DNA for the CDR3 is TGCAGTGCTAGATCGTCCAGCGGGGGGGTGGGAGAGACCCAGTACTTC. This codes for CSARSSSGGVGETQYF.